Sequencing of this T cell receptor (beta chain) was carried out in a study of OX40 agonist ivuxolimab in advanced cancers. The ends were cut back, 0 bases at V and 0 bases at J, with 21 bases in the middle. This CDR3 spans 19 amino acids. Germline V gene sequence: CDR1 LGHNA, CDR2 YNFKEQ. Profiling relied on immunoSEQ multiplex PCR, and the TCRdb table lists in-frame clones only, not all of them. Seen here are fewer than 45,000 clones, approximately 80% observed once, and the top ten hold 15% to 20%. This chain links TRBV4-2 with TRBJ2-7; D is unclear. This clonotype originated in an adult with an advanced solid tumor such as melanoma, head and neck, liver or kidney cancer. The sequencing here drew on CD4+ or CD8+ T cells sorted from blood, taken in a trial of the OX40 agonist ivuxolimab. CDR3 in amino acids: CASSQEWWANSLSSYEQYF. DNA of the CDR3: TGTGCCAGCAGCCAAGAATGGTGGGCGAACAGCCTAAGCTCCTACGAGCAGTACTTC.